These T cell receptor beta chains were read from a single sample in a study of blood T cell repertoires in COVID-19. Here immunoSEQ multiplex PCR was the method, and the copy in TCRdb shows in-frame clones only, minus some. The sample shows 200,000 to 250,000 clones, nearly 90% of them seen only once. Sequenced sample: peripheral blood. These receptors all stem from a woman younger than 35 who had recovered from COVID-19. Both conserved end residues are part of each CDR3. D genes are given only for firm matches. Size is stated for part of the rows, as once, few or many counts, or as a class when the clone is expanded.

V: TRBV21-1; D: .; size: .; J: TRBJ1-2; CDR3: CASSNDRDSANGYTF; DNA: TGTGCCAGCAGCAACGACCGGGACAGTGCAAATGGCTACACCTTC
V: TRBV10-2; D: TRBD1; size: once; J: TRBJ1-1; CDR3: CASATGGTEAFF; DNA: TGCGCCAGTGCAACAGGGGGCACTGAAGCTTTCTTT
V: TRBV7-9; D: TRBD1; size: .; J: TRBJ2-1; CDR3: CASSSSGQGYNEQFF; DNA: TGTGCCAGCAGCTCCTCGGGACAGGGTTACAATGAGCAGTTCTTC
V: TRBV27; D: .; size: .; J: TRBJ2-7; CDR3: CASRRGGEQYF; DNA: TGTGCCAGTAGGAGGGGCGGCGAGCAGTACTTC
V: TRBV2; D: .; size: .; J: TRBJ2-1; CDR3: CASSDMRDDLNEQFF; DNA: TGTGCCAGCAGTGATATGCGGGACGACCTCAATGAGCAGTTCTTC
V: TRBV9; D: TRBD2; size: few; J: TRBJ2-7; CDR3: CASSLGTSGSRNTYEQYF; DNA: TGTGCCAGCAGCCTTGGGACTAGCGGGAGCCGAAATACCTACGAGCAGTACTTC
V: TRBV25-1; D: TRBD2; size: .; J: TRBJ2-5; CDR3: CASSAATSGSETQYF; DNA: TGTGCCAGCAGTGCTGCGACTAGCGGGAGTGAGACCCAGTACTTC
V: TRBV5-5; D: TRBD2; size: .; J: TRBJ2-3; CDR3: CASSLDGTITDTQYF; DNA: TGTGCCAGCAGCTTGGATGGGACTATCACAGATACGCAGTATTTT
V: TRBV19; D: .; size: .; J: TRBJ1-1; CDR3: CASVNSVLSTEHEAFF; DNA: TGTGCCAGTGTAAATTCCGTCTTATCGACAGAACACGAAGCTTTCTTT
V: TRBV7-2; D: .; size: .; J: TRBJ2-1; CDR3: CASTPDWLSLSYNEQFF; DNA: TGTGCCAGCACCCCGGACTGGCTGAGTCTCTCCTACAATGAGCAGTTCTTC
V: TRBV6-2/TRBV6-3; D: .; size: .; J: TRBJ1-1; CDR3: CASSYSTGTEAFF; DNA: TGTGCCAGCAGTTACTCGACTGGGACTGAAGCTTTCTTT
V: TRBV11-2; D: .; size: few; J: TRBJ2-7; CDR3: CASSLEASFFSYEQYF; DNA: TGTGCCAGCAGCTTAGAAGCTAGCTTCTTCTCCTACGAGCAGTACTTC
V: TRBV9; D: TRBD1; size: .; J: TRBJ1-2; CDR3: CASSAPTGHKKGDYGYTF; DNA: TGTGCCAGCAGCGCCCCGACAGGGCACAAAAAGGGGGACTATGGCTACACCTTC
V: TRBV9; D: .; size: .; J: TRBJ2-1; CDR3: CASSATDFNEQFF; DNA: TGTGCCAGCAGCGCTACGGACTTCAATGAGCAGTTCTTC
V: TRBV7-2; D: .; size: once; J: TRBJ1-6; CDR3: CASSLSSNSPLHF; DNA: TGTGCCAGCAGCTTGAGTTCTAATTCACCCCTCCACTTT
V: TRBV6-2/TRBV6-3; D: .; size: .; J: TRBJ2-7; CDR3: CASSYEPSDPGEQYF; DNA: TGTGCCAGCAGTTACGAACCTAGCGACCCTGGCGAGCAGTACTTC
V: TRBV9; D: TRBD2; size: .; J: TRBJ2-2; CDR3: CASSVETSGSAGELFF; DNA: TGTGCCAGCAGCGTAGAGACTAGCGGGAGTGCCGGGGAGCTGTTTTTT
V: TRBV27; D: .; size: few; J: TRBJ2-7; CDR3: CASSLGSGSGYEQYF; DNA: TGTGCCAGCAGTTTAGGTTCCGGGTCGGGGTACGAGCAGTACTTC
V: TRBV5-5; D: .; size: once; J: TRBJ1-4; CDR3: CASSHSEQGYNEKLFF; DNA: TGTGCCAGCAGTCACTCAGAACAGGGATATAATGAAAAACTGTTTTTT
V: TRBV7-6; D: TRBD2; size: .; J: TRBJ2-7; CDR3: CASSLGGLAGGRYEQYF; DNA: TGTGCCAGCAGCTTAGGTGGTCTAGCGGGAGGCCGCTACGAGCAGTACTTC
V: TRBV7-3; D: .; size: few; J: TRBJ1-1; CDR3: CASSLDGGYTEAFF; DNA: TGTGCCAGCAGCTTAGATGGAGGGTACACTGAAGCTTTCTTT
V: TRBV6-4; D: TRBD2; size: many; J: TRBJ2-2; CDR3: CASSRTSGSTGELFF; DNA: TGTGCCAGCAGTCGGACTAGCGGGAGCACCGGGGAGCTGTTTTTT
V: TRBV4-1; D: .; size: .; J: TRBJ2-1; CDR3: CASSHVRTDPRDGEQFF; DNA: TGCGCCAGCAGCCACGTTAGGACAGACCCCCGAGATGGTGAGCAGTTCTTC
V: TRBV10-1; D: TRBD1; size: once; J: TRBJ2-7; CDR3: CASSRDRGYEQYF; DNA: TGCGCCAGCAGCCGGGACAGGGGGTACGAGCAGTACTTC
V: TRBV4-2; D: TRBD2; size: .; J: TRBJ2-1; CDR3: CASSQLAAYNEQFF; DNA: TGTGCCAGCAGCCAACTAGCGGCTTACAATGAGCAGTTCTTC
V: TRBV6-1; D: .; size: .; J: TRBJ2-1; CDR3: CASSEGWHGAEQFF; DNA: TGTGCCAGCAGTGAAGGTTGGCATGGGGCCGAGCAGTTCTTC
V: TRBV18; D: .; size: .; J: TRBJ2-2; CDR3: CASSPPRGGDTGELFF; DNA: TGTGCCAGCTCACCACCTCGAGGGGGTGACACCGGGGAGCTGTTTTTT
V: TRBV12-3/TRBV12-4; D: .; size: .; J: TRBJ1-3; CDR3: CASSWPPQYF; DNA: TGTGCCAGCAGCTGGCCCCCTCAATATTTT
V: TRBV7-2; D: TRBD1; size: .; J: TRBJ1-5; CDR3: CASSSRDRGLDQPQHF; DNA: TGTGCCAGCAGCTCCAGGGACAGGGGGCTCGATCAGCCCCAGCATTTT
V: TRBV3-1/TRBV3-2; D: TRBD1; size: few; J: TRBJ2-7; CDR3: CASSHRDRGPYEQYF; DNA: TGTGCCAGCAGCCACCGGGACAGGGGTCCCTACGAGCAGTACTTC
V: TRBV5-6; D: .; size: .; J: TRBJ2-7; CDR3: CASSGTSVGQYF; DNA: TGTGCCAGCAGCGGGACATCCGTGGGGCAGTACTTC
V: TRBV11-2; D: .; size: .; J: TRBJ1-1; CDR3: CASSREQGITEAFF; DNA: TGTGCCAGCAGCCGGGAACAGGGAATCACTGAAGCTTTCTTT
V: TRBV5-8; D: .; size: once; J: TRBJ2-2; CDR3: CASGRGLTGELFF; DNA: TGTGCCAGCGGACGCGGGCTAACCGGGGAGCTGTTTTTT
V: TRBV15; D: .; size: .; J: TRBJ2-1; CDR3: CATSRDLISSYNEQFF; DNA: TGTGCCACCAGCAGAGATTTGATCAGCTCCTACAATGAGCAGTTCTTC
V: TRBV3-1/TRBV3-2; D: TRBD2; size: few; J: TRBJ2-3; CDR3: CASSPLAGGAVGTQYF; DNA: TGTGCCAGCAGCCCACTAGCGGGAGGTGCGGTGGGTACGCAGTATTTT
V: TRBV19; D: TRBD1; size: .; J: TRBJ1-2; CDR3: CASTSQGAYVDYGYTF; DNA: TGTGCCAGTACCTCACAGGGGGCCTATGTCGACTATGGCTACACCTTC
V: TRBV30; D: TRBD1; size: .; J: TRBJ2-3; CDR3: CAWEGAGDTQYF; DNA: TGTGCCTGGGAGGGGGCCGGAGATACGCAGTATTTT
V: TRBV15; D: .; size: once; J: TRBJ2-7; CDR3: CATSRDGRGPLLQQYF; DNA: TGTGCCACCAGCAGAGATGGCAGGGGCCCCCTACTCCAGCAGTACTTC
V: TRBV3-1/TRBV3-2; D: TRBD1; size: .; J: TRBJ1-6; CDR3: CASSQQVDHRGHSPLHF; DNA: TGTGCCAGCAGCCAGCAAGTGGATCACAGGGGGCATTCACCCCTCCACTTT
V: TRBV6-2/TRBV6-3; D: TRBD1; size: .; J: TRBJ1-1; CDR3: CASSYFRDRLNTEAFF; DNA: TGTGCCAGCAGTTATTTCAGGGACAGGCTCAACACTGAAGCTTTCTTT
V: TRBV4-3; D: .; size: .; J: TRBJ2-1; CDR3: CASSRDPSGSYNEQFF; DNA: TGCGCCAGCAGCCGAGATCCCTCGGGGTCCTACAATGAGCAGTTCTTC
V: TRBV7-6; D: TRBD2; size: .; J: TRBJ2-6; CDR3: CASSSKIGRPDSGANVLTF; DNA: TGTGCCAGCAGCAGTAAGATCGGGAGGCCGGACTCTGGGGCCAACGTCCTGACTTTC
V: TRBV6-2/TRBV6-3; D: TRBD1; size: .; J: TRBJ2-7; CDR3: CASSFPGQGYEQYF; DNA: TGTGCCAGCAGTTTCCCGGGACAGGGTTACGAGCAGTACTTC
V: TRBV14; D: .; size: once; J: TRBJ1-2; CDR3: CASSPDRIFYGYTF; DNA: TGTGCCAGCAGCCCCGACAGGATTTTCTATGGCTACACCTTC